What follows are 15 T cell receptor beta chains derived from one specimen sequenced in a study of T cells in Graves' hyperthyroidism and ophthalmopathy (dated by TCRdb to the late 2010s). The library was produced with multiplex PCR. The sequencer was an Illumina HiSeq 2000. The TCR beta CDR3 regions were amplified from the RNA transcripts. A first-round RT-PCR of the TCR CDR3 used the HTBI primer set with the Qiagen OneStep RT-PCR kit. TCRdb reran the public reads through fastp at Q25 and MiXCR, keeping productive beta chains. Rows are unified per CDR3 protein, each entry keeping the most common DNA and genes. The sample table contains approximately 640,000 distinct CDR3 sequences; only one count was recorded for roughly 17% of them. Roughly 16% of the sample belongs to the ten largest clones. Sequenced: blood. The receptors originated from a man in his fifties or sixties with Graves' hyperthyroidism.

At least ten counts were recorded for this clonotype. The V call is TRBV28, the J call TRBJ2-1; no clear D. This CDR3 is 14 amino acids long. CDR1 and CDR2 from the germline V gene are MDHEN and SYDVKM. V was clipped by 5 bases and J by 4 bases, with 12 bases between them. The CDR3 loop is CASSLAELYNEQFF. As DNA, the CDR3 is TGTGCCAGCAGTCTGGCAGAGCTTTACAATGAGCAGTTCTTC.

This clonotype was counted ten times or more. V usage is TRBV11-2 and J usage is TRBJ2-3; TRBD2 matches 9 bases. This CDR3 is built from 14 residues. The ends lost 2 bases at V and 6 bases at J; junction bases unmatched: 3. The V gene's germline CDR1 is SGHAT and CDR2 FQNNGV. CDR3 nucleotides: TGTGCCAGCAGCTTATTAGCGGGAGAGGATACGCAGTATTTT. It translates to CASSLLAGEDTQYF. The full variable domain, its missing parts supplied by reference TRBV11-2 and TRBJ2-3, is EAGVAQSPRYKIIEKRQSVAFWCNPISGHATLYWYQQILGQGPKLLIQFQNNGVVDDSQLPKDRFSAERLKGVDSTLKIQPAKLEDSAVYLCASSLLAGEDTQYFGPGTRLTVL.

The gene calls are TRBV28 and TRBJ1-4, with no clear D. The V gene lost 5 bases and the J gene lost 8 bases, with 15 bases spanning the gap. CDR3 length: 14 amino acids. Germline V gives CDR1 MDHEN, CDR2 SYDVKM. The CDR3 sequence is CASSGHGRIEKLFF. CDR3 nucleotide sequence: TGTGCCAGCAGTGGCCATGGTCGGATAGAAAAACTGTTTTTT.

This clonotype was observed at least ten times. This chain uses TRBV28 with TRBJ2-5; 9 bases are a match to TRBD2. The CDR3 covers 14 residues. Trimming cost V 1 base and J 5 bases; bases outside gene matches: 2. The V gene's germline CDR1 is MDHEN and CDR2 SYDVKM. DNA of the CDR3: TGTGCCAGCAGTTTATTAGCGGGAGTTGAGACCCAGTACTTC. Its protein product is CASSLLAGVETQYF.

This clonotype was recorded at least ten times. The chain links TRBV19 to TRBJ2-7; 11 nucleotides match TRBD2. J was trimmed by 4 bases and V by 7 bases; bases with no gene match: 9. CDR1 and CDR2 (germline): LNHDA, SQIVND (reference sequence). The CDR3 is made up of 15 amino acids. The DNA of the CDR3 is TGTGCCAGTAATCCTACCGGGACTAGCGGATACGAGCAGTACTTC. It yields the protein CASNPTGTSGYEQYF.

This clonotype was detected a few times. The rearrangement uses TRBV3-1 and TRBJ1-5, with no clear D. The CDR3 sequence is 13 residues long. V was shortened by 0 bases and J by 9 bases, with 9 bases between the two germline ends. The germline V gene encodes CDR1 LGHDT and CDR2 YNNKEL (reference sequence). Here the CDR3 reads CASSQERIGPQHF. As DNA, the CDR3 is TGTGCCAGCAGCCAAGAACGCATAGGGCCCCAGCATTTT.

The V gene is TRBV3-1, the J gene TRBJ2-1; D is undetermined. The CDR3 contains 11 residues. The germline V gene encodes CDR1 LGHDT and CDR2 YNNKEL (reference sequence). V was shortened by 1 base and J by 14 bases, with 9 bases between the two germline ends. As DNA, the CDR3 is TGTGCCAGCAGCCAAGCTGGCTTAGAGTTCTTC. Translated: CASSQAGLEFF.

The table lists this clonotype with a few counts. The V and J genes are TRBV6-1 and TRBJ1-1; 7 bases match TRBD1. Per the germline V gene, CDR1 is MNHNS and CDR2 is SASEGT. This CDR3 region has 14 residues. Germline trimming cut 7 bases from V and 3 bases from J; bases unmatched to any gene: 8. CDR3 in amino acids: CASTSDRAYTEAFF. The CDR3 region has the DNA TGTGCCAGCACATCCGACAGGGCCTACACTGAAGCTTTCTTT.

This clonotype occurred many times. V gene TRBV19 combines with J gene TRBJ2-2; a weak D match, TRBD1 (6 bases). The CDR3 is 14 residues long. With 6 bases removed from V and 2 bases from J, the gap between germline ends came to 10 bases. Germline assignment: CDR1 LNHDA and CDR2 SQIVND (reference sequence). The CDR3 DNA is TGTGCCAGTAGACCGACAGGCAACACCGGGGAGCTGTTTTTT. Amino acid sequence: CASRPTGNTGELFF.

This clonotype showed up many times. This chain joins TRBV7-9 and TRBJ2-7; 9 bases fit TRBD2. J lost 6 bases, V lost 3 bases, and 6 bases had no gene match. There are 14 residues in the CDR3. Germline V lookup: CDR1 SEHNR, CDR2 FQNEAQ (reference sequence). As DNA, the CDR3 is TGTGCCAGCAGCTTTTCCGGGACTAGCAGCGAGCAGTACTTC. It codes for CASSFSGTSSEQYF.

This clonotype has just a few counts. V is TRBV28 and J is TRBJ2-7; D gene unclear. This CDR3 comprises 16 residues. Germline V gene lookup returns CDR1 MDHEN and CDR2 SYDVKM. Trimming removed 4 bases at V and 1 base at J, with 17 bases between. The CDR3 loop is CASSSVRTPGSYEQYF. CDR3 coding DNA: TGTGCCAGCAGTTCAGTTAGAACCCCGGGTTCCTACGAGCAGTACTTC.

This clonotype was picked up many times. The chain links TRBV5-6 to TRBJ2-7; 12 bases are a match to TRBD2. Trimming at V came to 5 bases and at J to 3 bases, leaving 9 bases not matched to a gene. The CDR3 is 16 residues long. Germline V gene lookup returns CDR1 SGHDT and CDR2 YYEEEE. CDR3 sequence: CASRRWGLAGYYEQYF. In DNA, the CDR3 is TGTGCCAGCAGGCGATGGGGACTAGCGGGCTACTACGAGCAGTACTTC.

This clonotype was seen more than once but under ten times. The gene calls are TRBV5-8 and TRBJ1-5; 11 bases map to TRBD1. This CDR3 comprises 15 residues. V shed 3 bases and J 7 bases; nucleotides not matched to a gene: 6. CDR1 and CDR2 (germline): SGHTS, YDEGEE. CDR3 sequence: CASSWGQGVGQPQHF. The CDR3, as DNA: TGTGCCAGCAGCTGGGGACAGGGGGTCGGGCAGCCCCAGCATTTT. Using reference TRBV5-8 and TRBJ1-5 for the parts outside the CDR3, the full variable domain is EAGVTQSPTHLIKTRGQQATLRCSPISGHTSVYWYQQALGLGLQFLLWYDEGEERNRGNFPPRFSGRQFPNYSSELNVNALELEDSALYLCASSWGQGVGQPQHFGDGTRLSIL.

The rearrangement uses TRBV24-1 and TRBJ2-3; possible D gene TRBD2, 6 bases. The CDR3 covers 16 residues. CDR1 and CDR2 (germline): KGHDR, SFDVKD. V gave up 3 bases and J gave up 5 bases, with 17 bases separating them. The CDR3 nucleotides are TGTGCCACCAGTGATGACCCAGGGACTGCCAGAGATACGCAGTATTTT. Its translation: CATSDDPGTARDTQYF.

The rearrangement uses TRBV2 and TRBJ2-7; 8 positions match TRBD1. The length of the CDR3 is 14 residues. Germline V gene lookup returns CDR1 SNHLY and CDR2 FYNNEI. Losses at the gene ends were 4 bases for V and 2 bases for J; bases not matched to a gene: 4. Here the CDR3 reads CASSGDRGPYEQYF. In DNA, the CDR3 is TGTGCCAGCAGTGGAGACAGGGGTCCCTACGAGCAGTACTTC. Filled out from reference TRBV2 and TRBJ2-7, the complete variable domain reads EPEVTQTPSHQVTQMGQEVILRCVPISNHLYFYWYRQILGQKVEFLVSFYNNEISEKSEIFDDQFSVERPDGSNFTLKIRSTKLEDSAMYFCASSGDRGPYEQYFGPGTRLTVT.